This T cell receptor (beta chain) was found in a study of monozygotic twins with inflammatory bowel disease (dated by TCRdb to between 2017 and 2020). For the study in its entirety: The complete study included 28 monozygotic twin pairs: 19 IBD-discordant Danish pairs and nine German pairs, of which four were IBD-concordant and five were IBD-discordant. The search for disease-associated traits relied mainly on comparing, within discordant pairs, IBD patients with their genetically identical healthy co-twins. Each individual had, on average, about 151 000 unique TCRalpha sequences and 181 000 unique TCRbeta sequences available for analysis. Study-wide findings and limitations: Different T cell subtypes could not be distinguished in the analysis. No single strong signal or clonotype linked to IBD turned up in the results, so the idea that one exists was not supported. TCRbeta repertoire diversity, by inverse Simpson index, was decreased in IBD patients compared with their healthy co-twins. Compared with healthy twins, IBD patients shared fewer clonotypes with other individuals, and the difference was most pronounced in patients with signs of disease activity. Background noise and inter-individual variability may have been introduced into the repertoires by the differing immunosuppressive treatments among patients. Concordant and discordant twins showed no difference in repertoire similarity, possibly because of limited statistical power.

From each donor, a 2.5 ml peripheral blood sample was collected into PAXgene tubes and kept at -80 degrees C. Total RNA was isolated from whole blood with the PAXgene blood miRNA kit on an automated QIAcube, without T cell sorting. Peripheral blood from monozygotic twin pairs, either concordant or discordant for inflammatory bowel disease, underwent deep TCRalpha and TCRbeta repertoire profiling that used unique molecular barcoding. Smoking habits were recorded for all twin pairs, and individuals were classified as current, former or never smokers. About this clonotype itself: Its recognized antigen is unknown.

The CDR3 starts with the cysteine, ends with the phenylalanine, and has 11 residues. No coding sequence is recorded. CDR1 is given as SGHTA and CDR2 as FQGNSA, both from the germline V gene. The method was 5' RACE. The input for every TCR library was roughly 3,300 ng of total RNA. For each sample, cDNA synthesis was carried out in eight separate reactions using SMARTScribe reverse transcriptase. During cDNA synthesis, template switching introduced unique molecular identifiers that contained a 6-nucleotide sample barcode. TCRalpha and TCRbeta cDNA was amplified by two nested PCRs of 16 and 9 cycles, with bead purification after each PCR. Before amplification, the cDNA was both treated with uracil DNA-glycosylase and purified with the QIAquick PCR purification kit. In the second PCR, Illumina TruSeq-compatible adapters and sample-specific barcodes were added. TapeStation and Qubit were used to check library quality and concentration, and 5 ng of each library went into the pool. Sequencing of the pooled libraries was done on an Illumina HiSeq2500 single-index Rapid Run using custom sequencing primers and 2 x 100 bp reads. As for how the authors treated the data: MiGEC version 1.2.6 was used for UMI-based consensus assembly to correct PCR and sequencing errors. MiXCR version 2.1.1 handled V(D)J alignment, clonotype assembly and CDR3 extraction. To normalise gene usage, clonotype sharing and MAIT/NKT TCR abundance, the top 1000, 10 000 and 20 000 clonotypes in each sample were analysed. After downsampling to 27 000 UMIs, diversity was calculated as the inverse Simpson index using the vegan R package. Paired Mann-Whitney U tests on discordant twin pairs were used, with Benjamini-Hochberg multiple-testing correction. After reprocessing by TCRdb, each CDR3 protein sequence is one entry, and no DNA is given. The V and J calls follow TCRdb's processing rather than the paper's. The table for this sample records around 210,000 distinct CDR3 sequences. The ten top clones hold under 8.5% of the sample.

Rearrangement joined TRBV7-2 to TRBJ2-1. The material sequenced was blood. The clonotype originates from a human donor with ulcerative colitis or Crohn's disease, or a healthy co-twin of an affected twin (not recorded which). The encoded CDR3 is CARSPTTGQFF. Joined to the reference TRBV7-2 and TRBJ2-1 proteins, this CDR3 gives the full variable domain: GAGVSQSPSNKVTEKGKDVELRCDPISGHTALYWYRQSLGQGLEFLIYFQGNSAPDKSGLPSDRFSAERTGGSVSTLTIQRTQQEDSAVYLCARSPTTGQFFGPGTRLTVL.